This T cell receptor (beta chain) was recovered during a study of cytomegalovirus exposure and HLA in healthy donors (dated by TCRdb to 2016 to 2017). For the wider study: An earlier analysis of several hundred of the donors reported about 300 Gb of sequence data and 100 million to 120 million unique TCR beta sequences obtained from about 170 million T cells. HLA typing covered class I and class II loci at four-digit resolution. The study aimed to test whether cataloging public T cell receptors could reveal signatures of past pathogen exposure. Five DR-DQ haplotypes were treated as single units for association and clustering because of strong linkage in the cohort. To decide whether each TCR beta V gene segment behaved as functional or pseudogenic, an earlier analysis of approximately 600 of the donors relied on high-throughput TCR beta sequencing. The number of typed donors differed by locus: about 620-640 for A, B, C, DRB1 and DQB1; approximately 520 for DQA1; 606 for DPA1; and some 450 for DPB1. Rather than using new phenotypic data, the later analysis identified candidate immune exposures from TCR beta sequences and from how often those sequences occurred across donors. A later genetic analysis used genome-wide SNP genotypes for about 60% of the roughly 670 donors, treating that subset as a discovery cohort. Donor age, sex, ethnicity and CMV serostatus were compiled alongside the repertoire data. Every repertoire in the discovery cohort had been generated on one and the same sequencing platform. Among the roughly 370 genotyped donors, roughly 80% belonged to the genetic ancestry cluster associated with self-reported Caucasian donors. Using immunosequencing, the study profiled T cell repertoires from about 620 subjects and related those repertoires to cytomegalovirus serostatus. Across approximately 400 genotyped donors of the cohort, an average of about 220,000 unique TCR beta nucleotide sequences per donor were sequenced, and roughly 17% of those sequences were non-productive. An early release covering just under 650 HLA-typed donors comprised about 300 gigabases of sequencing data and 65 million to 100 million unique TCR sequences. High-throughput TCR immunosequencing, statistical association of individual TCRs with disease status, and machine learning were combined to predict cytomegalovirus infection status. To study patterns of TCR occurrence, a later analysis re-analyzed previously published TCR beta repertoires from 666 donors and added high-resolution HLA genotyping. In addition to the first cohort of several hundred subjects, a separate validation cohort of over 90 different subjects was used.

As concerns this clone: It has no known antigen specificity. No much larger clone is present one base from it, and per-base qualities are unavailable.

The library was made by the immunoSEQ multiplex PCR assay. For the multiplex PCR, a mixture combining 60 forward primers for TCR Vbeta segments and 13 reverse primers for TCR Jbeta segments was used. Amplification of the CDR3 region of rearranged TCR beta genes was performed with a multiplex PCR assay on genomic DNA. Amplified TCR beta libraries were sequenced as 87-base-pair reads on the Illumina HiSeq System. For the original study's pipeline: A later analysis counted tens of millions of unique TCR beta chains across the roughly 700 repertoires, and around 9.9 million of these chains were shared by at least two donors. A nearest-neighbor algorithm error-corrected the raw reads and collapsed the reads into unique sequences, merging closely related sequences to remove PCR and sequencing errors. To assign V, D and J gene segments, CDR3 sequences were aligned to IMGT reference sequences. For a sequence to be retained, a match of at least six nucleotides was required to both a V gene segment and a J gene segment. Rearrangements were classified as productive when the CDR3 lacked stop codons and remained in frame with V and J, and all other rearrangements were classified as non-productive. Following IMGT convention, CDR3 was defined as the stretch from the second conserved V-encoded cysteine up to the conserved J-encoded phenylalanine. In an earlier analysis of around 600 of the donors, sequences lacking an unambiguous match to a single V gene segment were excluded. An earlier analysis of about 600 of the donors called V segments functional above 56.7% productive rearrangements and segregating when the between-donor standard deviation exceeded 5%. A statistical classification framework was built to diagnose cytomegalovirus status from the catalog of TCR beta chain sequences. In a later analysis, TCR nucleotide sequences were compared against IMGT/GENE-DB human TR gene sequences so that V and J genes could be assigned. In a later analysis, CDR3 sequences and most-parsimonious VDJ recombination scenarios were assigned using the TCRdist pipeline. In a later analysis, each TCR beta chain was defined by its CDR3 amino acid sequence together with its V-gene family, and reads lacking a unique V-gene family were excluded. As a way to deal with suspected cross-contamination and a sequencing artifact, a later analysis dropped 450 to 600 nucleotide sequences that were highly shared and had low generation probability. A later analysis calculated a clonal expansion index for each public chain from normalized within-repertoire ranks of inferred template counts. In a later analysis, generation probabilities were computed using a VDJ recombination model fitted to out-of-frame rearrangements, and the results were checked against IGoR. Hypergeometric tests were used in a later analysis to score TCR-TCR, TCR-HLA and TCR-CMV co-occurrence, with a repertoire-size bias correction applied to the TCR pairs. In a later analysis, false discovery rates were estimated by permuting HLA or CMV assignments 20 times. In a later analysis, co-occurring TCRs were grouped using DBSCAN, and TCRdist sequence similarity was added for clustering within HLA-allele-positive subsets. Repertoires with fewer than 30,000 or more than 120,000 public chains, plus five repertoires with anomalous nucleotide sharing, were excluded from co-occurrence clustering. TCRdb took this table from immuneACCESS and kept in-frame rearrangements with V and J called. Such tables lack part of the clones; where checked against another copy, unresolved V genes explain under half of the gap, and the rest is unexplained. D and trimming come from the DNA, and the V and J calls and clone size come from that table. The sample profile shows about 180,000 clones; almost 85% of them were found once. The leading ten clones occupy about 1% of the sample.

As encoded in the germline V gene, CDR1 is MNHNS while CDR2 is SASEGT. V is cut back by 6 bases and J by 10 bases, with 9 bases in the junction unmatched. Spanning cysteine to phenylalanine, the CDR3 consists of 14 amino acids. Solely the CDR3 DNA is kept, with 42 bases framed from the first base. What the research found in general, with its limitations: Strong co-occurrence of HLA alleles, especially DR and DQ, made assigning TCR associations to individual alleles difficult. Specific HLA alleles were associated with some 15,000 TCR beta sequences at a false discovery rate of 0.05 in a later analysis. A later analysis reported that several top co-occurrence clusters appeared linked to parvovirus B19, influenza, CMV and Epstein-Barr virus. Correlated functional status among segregating V segments might reflect linkage disequilibrium, but an unknown experimental factor could not be ruled out. Most TCR sequences were seen in very few donors, while some public TCRs were found in many individuals. The study listed approximately 150 TCR beta chains as associated with cytomegalovirus. Broadly in line with IMGT annotations, most TCR beta V segments showed up in productive rearrangements about 87% or about 30% of the time in an earlier analysis of a few hundred of the donors. Because some donors lacked HLA typing at each locus, the association tests relied only on the typed subset. V-gene and J-gene trimming of TCR beta chains was associated with a missense DCLRE1C variant in a later genetic analysis, and the association was replicated in an independent cohort. The authors suggested that the approach could potentially be generalized to other disease states and immunological phenotypes. Presence/absence analyses assumed roughly uniform sequencing depth across donors, an assumption that may not hold. This cohort had only TCR beta chains sequenced, and the lack of alpha or paired-chain data limited which features could be detected. For the cohort, immune exposure information was limited to CMV serostatus. In a later analysis, TCR association rates were found to vary across HLA loci, with the most associated TCRs seen for DRB1 alleles and the fewest for HLA-C alleles. Some IMGT-functional V segments, including TRBV6-2 and TRBV6-3, could not be distinguished by the 87-base-pair reads and were therefore excluded. A later analysis found that HLA-associated TCR beta chains were more clonally expanded and had lower generation probabilities than equally common non-associated chains. In vitro tests confirmed that a few of the cytomegalovirus-associated TCR beta chains recognize cytomegalovirus antigens. In a later genetic analysis, fewer N-insertions in productive TCRs were reported among donors in an Asian-associated ancestry cluster than the roughly 640-donor mean. A further reported finding was that TCR beta sequences accurately predicted the HLA-A and HLA-B alleles for most subjects in the first cohort. The classifier was reported to diagnose cytomegalovirus status with high specificity and sensitivity in both the original cohort and the validation cohort. The sequencing pipeline was judged likely to have produced a cluster of highly shared sequence variants as a technical artifact. A later analysis found that most CMV-associated TCR beta chains appeared HLA-restricted, with HLA associations seemingly driven largely by CMV exposure. About 17 rarely observed V segments, including chromosome 9 orphons, were excluded from the earlier analysis of some 590 of the donors because counts were too low.

The cohort comprised more than 550 healthy bone marrow donors. All cohort members were sampled while nominally healthy, although unrecorded immune exposures were likely present. The donor tested CMV seronegative and was one of the 352 seronegative cohort members. A peripheral blood sample was collected from each donor, and TCR beta sequencing was performed on peripheral blood mononuclear cells. Genomic DNA was extracted from the blood cell samples with the Qiagen DNeasy Blood Extraction Kit. The source of this sequence is a man aged 30 to 39 in good health and CMV-seronegative. The sample consisted of PBMCs. The receptor chain draws on TRBV6-1 and TRBJ1-6, with 7 middle bases fitting TRBD1. The sequenced DNA is TGTGCCAGCAGCGGAAGACAGGGAGAGTCACCCCTCCACTTT. It encodes CASSGRQGESPLHF.